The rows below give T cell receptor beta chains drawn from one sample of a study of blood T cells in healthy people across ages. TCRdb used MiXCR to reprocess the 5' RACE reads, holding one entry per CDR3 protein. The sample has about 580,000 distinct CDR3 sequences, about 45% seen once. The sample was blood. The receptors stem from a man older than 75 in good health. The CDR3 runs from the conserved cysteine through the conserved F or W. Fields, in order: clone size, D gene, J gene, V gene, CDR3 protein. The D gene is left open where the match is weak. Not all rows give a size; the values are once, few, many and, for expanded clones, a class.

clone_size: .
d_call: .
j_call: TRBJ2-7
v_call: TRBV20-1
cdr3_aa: CSAREFEQYF

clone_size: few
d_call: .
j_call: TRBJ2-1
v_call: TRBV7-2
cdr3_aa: CASSLTGITYNEQFF

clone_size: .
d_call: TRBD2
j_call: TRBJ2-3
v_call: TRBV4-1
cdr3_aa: CASSQRKSRGGLDTQYF

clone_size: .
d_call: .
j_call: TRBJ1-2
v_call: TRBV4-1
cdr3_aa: CASSQDPRISGGYTF

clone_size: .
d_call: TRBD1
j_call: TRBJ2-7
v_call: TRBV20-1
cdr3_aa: CSAVDRAGYEQYF

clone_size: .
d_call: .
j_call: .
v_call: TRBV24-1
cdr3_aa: CATSDPSASYEQYF

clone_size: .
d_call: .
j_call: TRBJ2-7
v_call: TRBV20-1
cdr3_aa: CSAGYRAEQYF

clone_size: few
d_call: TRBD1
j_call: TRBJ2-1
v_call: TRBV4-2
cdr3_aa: CASSPEQGVSYNEQFF

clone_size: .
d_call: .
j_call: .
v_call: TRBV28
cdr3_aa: CASRYSGNEQYF

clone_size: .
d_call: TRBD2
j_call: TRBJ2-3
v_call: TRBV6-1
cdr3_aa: CASTTYGLAGGSTDTQYF

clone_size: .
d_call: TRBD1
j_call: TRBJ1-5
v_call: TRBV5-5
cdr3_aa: CASSLAPGGNQPQHF

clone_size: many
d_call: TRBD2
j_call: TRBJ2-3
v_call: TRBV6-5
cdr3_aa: CASRGAGVFADTQYF

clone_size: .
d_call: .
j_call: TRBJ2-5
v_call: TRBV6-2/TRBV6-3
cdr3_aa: CVSSPIPSRGALQETQYF

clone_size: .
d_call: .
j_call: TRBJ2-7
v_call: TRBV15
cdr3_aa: CATSRDPGAEQYF